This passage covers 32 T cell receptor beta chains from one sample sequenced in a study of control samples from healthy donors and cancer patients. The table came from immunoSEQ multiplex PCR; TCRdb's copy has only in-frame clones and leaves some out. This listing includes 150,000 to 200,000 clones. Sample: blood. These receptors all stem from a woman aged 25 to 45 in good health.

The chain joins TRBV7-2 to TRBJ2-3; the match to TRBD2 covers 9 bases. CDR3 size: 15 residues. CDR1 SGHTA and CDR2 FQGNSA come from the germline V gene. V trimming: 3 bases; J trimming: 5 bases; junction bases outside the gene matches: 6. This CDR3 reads CASSFQRGAGDTQYF. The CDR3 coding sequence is TGTGCCAGCAGCTTTCAGCGGGGGGCCGGAGATACGCAGTATTTT.

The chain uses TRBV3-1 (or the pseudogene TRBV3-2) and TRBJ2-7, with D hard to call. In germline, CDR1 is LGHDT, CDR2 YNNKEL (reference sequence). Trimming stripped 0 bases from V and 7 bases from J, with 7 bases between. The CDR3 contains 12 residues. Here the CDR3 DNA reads TGTGCCAGCAGCCAAGATCTTGTTGAGCAGTACTTC. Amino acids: CASSQDLVEQYF.

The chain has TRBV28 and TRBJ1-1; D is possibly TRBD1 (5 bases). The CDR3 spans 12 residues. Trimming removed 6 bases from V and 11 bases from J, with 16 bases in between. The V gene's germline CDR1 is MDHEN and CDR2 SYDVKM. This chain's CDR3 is CASSGTSVKAFF. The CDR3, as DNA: TGTGCCAGCAGCGGGACCTCGGTGAAGGCTTTCTTT.

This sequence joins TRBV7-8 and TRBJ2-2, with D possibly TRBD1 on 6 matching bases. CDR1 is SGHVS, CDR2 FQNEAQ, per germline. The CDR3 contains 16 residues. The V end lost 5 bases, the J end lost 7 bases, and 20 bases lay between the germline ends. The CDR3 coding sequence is TGTGCCAGCAGCCCCCGGCGGTGGGGGCCTGGCGGGGAGCTGTTTTTT. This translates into CASSPRRWGPGGELFF.

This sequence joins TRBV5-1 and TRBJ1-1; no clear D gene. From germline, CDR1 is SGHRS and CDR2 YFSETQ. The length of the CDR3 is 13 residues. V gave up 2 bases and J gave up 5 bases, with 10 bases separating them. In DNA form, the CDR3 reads TGCGCCAGCAGCTTCAAGGGAGGGACTGAAGCTTTCTTT. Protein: CASSFKGGTEAFF.

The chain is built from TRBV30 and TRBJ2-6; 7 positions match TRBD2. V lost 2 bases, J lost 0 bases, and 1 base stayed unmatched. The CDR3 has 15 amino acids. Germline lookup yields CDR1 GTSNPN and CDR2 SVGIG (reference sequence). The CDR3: CAWSSGISGANVLTF. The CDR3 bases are TGTGCCTGGAGTAGCGGGATCTCTGGGGCCAACGTCCTGACTTTC.

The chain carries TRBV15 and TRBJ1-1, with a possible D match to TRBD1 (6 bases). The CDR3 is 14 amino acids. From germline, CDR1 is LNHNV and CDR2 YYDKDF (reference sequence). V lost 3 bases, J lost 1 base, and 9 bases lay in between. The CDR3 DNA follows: TGTGCCACCAGCAGGGAGACAGGGAACACTGAAGCTTTCTTT. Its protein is CATSRETGNTEAFF.

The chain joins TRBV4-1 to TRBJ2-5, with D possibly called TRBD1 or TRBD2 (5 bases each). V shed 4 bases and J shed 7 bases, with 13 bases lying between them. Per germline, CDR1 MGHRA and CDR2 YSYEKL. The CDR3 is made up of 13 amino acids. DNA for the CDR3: TGCGCCAGCAGCCCCGGGGACCTCGGGACCCAGTACTTC. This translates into CASSPGDLGTQYF.

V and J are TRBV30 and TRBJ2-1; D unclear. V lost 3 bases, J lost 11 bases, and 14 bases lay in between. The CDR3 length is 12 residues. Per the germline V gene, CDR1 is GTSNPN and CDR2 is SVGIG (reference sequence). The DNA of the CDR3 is TGTGCCTGGAGGAAGGGTGTGGGCAAGCAGTTCTTC. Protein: CAWRKGVGKQFF.

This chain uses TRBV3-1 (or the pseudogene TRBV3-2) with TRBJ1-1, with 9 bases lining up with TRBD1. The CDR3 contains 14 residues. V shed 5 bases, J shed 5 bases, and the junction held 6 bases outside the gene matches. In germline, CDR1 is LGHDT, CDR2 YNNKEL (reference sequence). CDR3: CASSALQGATEAFF. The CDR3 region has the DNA TGTGCCAGCAGCGCGCTACAGGGGGCGACTGAAGCTTTCTTT.

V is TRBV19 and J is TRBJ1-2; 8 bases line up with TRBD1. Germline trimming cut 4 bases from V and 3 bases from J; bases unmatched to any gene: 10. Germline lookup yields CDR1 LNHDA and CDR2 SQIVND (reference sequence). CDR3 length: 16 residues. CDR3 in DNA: TGTGCCAGTAGTAAGATCTATAACAGGGGGGACTATGGCTACACCTTC. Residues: CASSKIYNRGDYGYTF.

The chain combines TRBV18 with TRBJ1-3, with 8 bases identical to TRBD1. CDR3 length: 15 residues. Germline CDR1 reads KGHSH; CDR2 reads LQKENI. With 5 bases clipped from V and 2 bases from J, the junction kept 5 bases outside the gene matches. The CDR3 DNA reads TGTGCCAGCTCATCGGTACAGGGGGCTGGAAACACCATATATTTT. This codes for CASSSVQGAGNTIYF.

CDR3 sequence reads: CASRHTVNTEAFF. The CDR3 bases are TGTGCCAGTAGGCATACAGTGAACACTGAAGCTTTCTTT. The chain uses TRBV19 and TRBJ1-1; D is undetermined. The germline CDR1 and CDR2 sequences are LNHDA and SQIVND (reference sequence). The V end lost 6 bases, the J end lost 0 bases, and 8 bases lay between the germline ends. This CDR3 has 13 residues.

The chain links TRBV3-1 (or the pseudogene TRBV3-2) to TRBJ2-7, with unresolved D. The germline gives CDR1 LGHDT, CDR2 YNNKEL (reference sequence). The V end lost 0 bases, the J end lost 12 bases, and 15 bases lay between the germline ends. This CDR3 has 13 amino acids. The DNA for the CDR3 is TGTGCCAGCAGCCAAGACTTGCTGGGGTCTTCGTACTTC. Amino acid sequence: CASSQDLLGSSYF.

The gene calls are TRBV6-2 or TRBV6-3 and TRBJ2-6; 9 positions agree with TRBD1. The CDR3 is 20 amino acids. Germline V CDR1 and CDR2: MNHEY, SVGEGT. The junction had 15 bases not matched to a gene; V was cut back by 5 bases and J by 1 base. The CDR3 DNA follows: TGTGCCAGCAGTAGGACAGGGGCCCTATGGGCCTTATCTGGGGCCAACGTCCTGACTTTC. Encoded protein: CASSRTGALWALSGANVLTF.

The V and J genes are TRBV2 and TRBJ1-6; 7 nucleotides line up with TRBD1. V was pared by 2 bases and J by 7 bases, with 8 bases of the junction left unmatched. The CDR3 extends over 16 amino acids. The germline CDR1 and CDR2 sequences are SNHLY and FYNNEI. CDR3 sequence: CASSEQGGVRNSPLHF. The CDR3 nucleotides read TGTGCCAGCAGTGAACAGGGGGGGGTTCGGAATTCACCCCTCCACTTT.

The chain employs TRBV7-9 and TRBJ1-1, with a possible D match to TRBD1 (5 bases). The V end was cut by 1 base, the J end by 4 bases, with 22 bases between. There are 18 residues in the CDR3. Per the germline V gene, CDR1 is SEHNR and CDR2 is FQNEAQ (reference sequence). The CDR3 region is CASSLELGQFTGGTEAFF. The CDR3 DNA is TGTGCCAGCAGCTTAGAACTGGGCCAGTTCACGGGGGGCACTGAAGCTTTCTTT.

CDR3 amino acids: CASSLRAGDPSYNEQFF. The CDR3 DNA follows: TGTGCCAGCAGCTTACGAGCGGGGGACCCCTCCTACAATGAGCAGTTCTTC. The J gene is TRBJ2-1, the V gene TRBV7-9; 8 bases match TRBD2. The germline V gene has CDR1 SEHNR and CDR2 FQNEAQ (reference sequence). The CDR3 is made up of 17 amino acids. V was pared by 2 bases and J by 0 bases, with 6 bases of the junction left unmatched.

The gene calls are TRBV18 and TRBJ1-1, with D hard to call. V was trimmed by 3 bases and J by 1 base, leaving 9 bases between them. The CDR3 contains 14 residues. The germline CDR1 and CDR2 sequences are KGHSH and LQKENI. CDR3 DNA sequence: TGTGCCAGCTCACCCGGTTACAGGAACACTGAAGCTTTCTTT. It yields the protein CASSPGYRNTEAFF. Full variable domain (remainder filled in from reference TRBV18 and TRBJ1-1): NAGVMQNPRHLVRRRGQEARLRCSPMKGHSHVYWYRQLPEEGLKFMVYLQKENIIDESGMPKERFSAEFPKEGPSILRIQQVVRGDSAAYFCASSPGYRNTEAFFGQGTRLTVV.

The CDR3 reads CAISQTSGGNTGELFF. In nucleotides, the CDR3 is TGTGCCATCAGTCAGACTAGCGGGGGGAACACCGGGGAGCTGTTTTTT. The chain links TRBV10-3 to TRBJ2-2, with 12 bases matching TRBD2. Per germline, CDR1 ENHRY and CDR2 SYGVKD. This CDR3 has 16 residues. Trimming took 5 bases from V and 1 from J; bases not matched to a gene: 2.

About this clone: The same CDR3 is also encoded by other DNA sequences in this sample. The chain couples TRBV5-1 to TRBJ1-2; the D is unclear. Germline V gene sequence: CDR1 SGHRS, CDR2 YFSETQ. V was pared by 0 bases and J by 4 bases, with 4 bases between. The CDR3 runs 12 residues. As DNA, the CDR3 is TGCGCCAGCAGCTTGGGGGGCTATGGCTACACCTTC. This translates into CASSLGGYGYTF.

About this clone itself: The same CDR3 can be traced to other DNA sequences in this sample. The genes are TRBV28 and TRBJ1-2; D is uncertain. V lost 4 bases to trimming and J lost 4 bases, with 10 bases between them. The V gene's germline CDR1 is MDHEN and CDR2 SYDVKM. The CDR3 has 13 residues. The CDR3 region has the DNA TGTGCCAGCAGTTCCCCGGGGAGCTATGGCTACACCTTC. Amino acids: CASSSPGSYGYTF.

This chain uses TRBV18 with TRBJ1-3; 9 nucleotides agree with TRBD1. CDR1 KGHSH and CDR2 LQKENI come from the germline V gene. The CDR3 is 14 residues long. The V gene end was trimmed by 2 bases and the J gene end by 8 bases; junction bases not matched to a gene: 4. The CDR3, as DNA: TGTGCCAGCTCACCAGGGACAGGGAAGGACACCATATATTTT. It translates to CASSPGTGKDTIYF.

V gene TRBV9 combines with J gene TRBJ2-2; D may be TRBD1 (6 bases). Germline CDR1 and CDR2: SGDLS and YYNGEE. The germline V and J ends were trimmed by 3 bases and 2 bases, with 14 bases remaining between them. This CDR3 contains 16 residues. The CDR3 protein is CASSAPDRFNTGELFF. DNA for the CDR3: TGTGCCAGCAGCGCCCCCGACAGGTTTAACACCGGGGAGCTGTTTTTT.

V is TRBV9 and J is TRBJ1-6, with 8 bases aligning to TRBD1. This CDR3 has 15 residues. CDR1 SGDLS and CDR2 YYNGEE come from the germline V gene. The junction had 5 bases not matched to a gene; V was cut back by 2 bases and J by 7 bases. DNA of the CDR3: TGTGCCAGCAGCGTTAAGGGACAGGAAAATTCACCCCTCCACTTT. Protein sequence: CASSVKGQENSPLHF.

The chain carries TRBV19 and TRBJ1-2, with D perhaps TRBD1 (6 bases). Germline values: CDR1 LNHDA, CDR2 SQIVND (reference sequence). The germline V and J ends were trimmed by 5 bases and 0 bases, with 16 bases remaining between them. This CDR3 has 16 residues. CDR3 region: CASSSGQGRTNYGYTF. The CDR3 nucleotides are TGTGCCAGTAGTTCAGGCCAGGGGCGAACTAACTATGGCTACACCTTC. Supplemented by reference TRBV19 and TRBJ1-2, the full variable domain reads DGGITQSPKYLFRKEGQNVTLSCEQNLNHDAMYWYRQDPGQGLRLIYYSQIVNDFQKGDIAEGYSVSREKKESFPLTVTSAQKNPTAFYLCASSSGQGRTNYGYTFGSGTRLTVV.

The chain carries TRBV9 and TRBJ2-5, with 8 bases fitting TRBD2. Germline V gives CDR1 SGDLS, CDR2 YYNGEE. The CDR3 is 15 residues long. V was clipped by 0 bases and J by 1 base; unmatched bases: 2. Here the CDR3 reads CASSVEAGGQETQYF. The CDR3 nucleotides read TGTGCCAGCAGCGTAGAGGCGGGGGGCCAAGAGACCCAGTACTTC.

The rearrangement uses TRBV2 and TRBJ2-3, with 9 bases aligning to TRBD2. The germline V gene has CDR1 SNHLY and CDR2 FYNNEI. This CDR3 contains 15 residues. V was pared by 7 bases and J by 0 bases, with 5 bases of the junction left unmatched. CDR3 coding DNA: TGTGCCAGCACCTTAGCGGGGGCTAGCACAGATACGCAGTATTTT. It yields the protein CASTLAGASTDTQYF.

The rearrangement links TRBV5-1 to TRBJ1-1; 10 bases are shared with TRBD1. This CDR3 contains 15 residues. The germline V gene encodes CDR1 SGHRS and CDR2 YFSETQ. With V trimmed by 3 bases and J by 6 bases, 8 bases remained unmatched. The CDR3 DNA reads TGCGCCAGCAGCTCAGGACGACAGGGGGCGTCTGAAGCTTTCTTT. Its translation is CASSSGRQGASEAFF.

The chain's CDR3 is CASSLEGGSSAEAFF. CDR3 sequence (DNA): TGCGCCAGCAGCTTGGAGGGGGGCAGCTCCGCTGAAGCTTTCTTT. This sequence joins TRBV5-1 and TRBJ1-1, with D perhaps TRBD1 (6 bases). Looked up from germline, CDR1 is SGHRS and CDR2 is YFSETQ. The CDR3 extends over 15 amino acids. V shed 0 bases and J shed 6 bases, with 15 bases lying between them.

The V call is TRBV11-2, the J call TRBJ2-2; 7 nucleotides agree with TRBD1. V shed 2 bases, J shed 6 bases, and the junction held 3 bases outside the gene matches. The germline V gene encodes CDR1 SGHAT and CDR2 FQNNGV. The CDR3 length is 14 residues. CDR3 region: CASSLNQGAGELFF. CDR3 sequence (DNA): TGTGCCAGCAGCTTAAACCAGGGGGCCGGGGAGCTGTTTTTT. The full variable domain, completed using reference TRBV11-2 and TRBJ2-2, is EAGVAQSPRYKIIEKRQSVAFWCNPISGHATLYWYQQILGQGPKLLIQFQNNGVVDDSQLPKDRFSAERLKGVDSTLKIQPAKLEDSAVYLCASSLNQGAGELFFGEGSRLTVL.

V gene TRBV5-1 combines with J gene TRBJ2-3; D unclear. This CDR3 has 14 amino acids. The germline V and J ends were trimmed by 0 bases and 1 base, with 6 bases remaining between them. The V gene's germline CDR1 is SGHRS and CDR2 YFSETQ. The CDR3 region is CASSLGAGTDTQYF. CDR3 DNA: TGCGCCAGCAGCTTGGGGGCCGGCACAGATACGCAGTATTTT. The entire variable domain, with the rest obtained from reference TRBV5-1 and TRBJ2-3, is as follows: KAGVTQTPRYLIKTRGQQVTLSCSPISGHRSVSWYQQTPGQGLQFLFEYFSETQRNKGNFPGRFSGRQFSNSRSEMNVSTLELGDSALYLCASSLGAGTDTQYFGPGTRLTVL.